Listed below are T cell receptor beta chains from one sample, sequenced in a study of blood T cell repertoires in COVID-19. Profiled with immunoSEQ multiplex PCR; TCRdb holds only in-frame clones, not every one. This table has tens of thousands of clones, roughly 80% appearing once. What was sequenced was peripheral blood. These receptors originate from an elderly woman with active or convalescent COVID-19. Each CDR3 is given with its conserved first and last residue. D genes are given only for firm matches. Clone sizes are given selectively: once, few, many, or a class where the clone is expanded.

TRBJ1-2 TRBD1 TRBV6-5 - CASSYTSGGDGYTF TGTGCCAGCAGTTACACGTCAGGGGGCGATGGCTACACCTTC
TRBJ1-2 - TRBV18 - CASRFQDRREYGYTF TGTGCCAGCCGATTCCAAGACAGGCGGGAGTATGGCTACACCTTC
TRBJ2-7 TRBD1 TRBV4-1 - CASSQDRRGGIYEQYF TGCGCCAGCAGCCAAGATCGTAGAGGGGGCATCTACGAGCAGTACTTC
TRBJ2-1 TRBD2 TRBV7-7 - CASSLTSGTNDEQFF TGTGCTAGCAGCTTAACTAGCGGGACGAACGATGAGCAGTTCTTC
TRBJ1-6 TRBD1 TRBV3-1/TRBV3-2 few CASSRKGQGYSPLHF TGTGCCAGCAGTAGGAAGGGACAGGGCTACTCACCCCTCCACTTT
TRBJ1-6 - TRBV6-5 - CASSYRTENSPLHF TGTGCCAGCAGTTACCGGACAGAAAATTCACCCCTCCACTTT
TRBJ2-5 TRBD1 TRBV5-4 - CASSLQGEETQYF TGTGCCAGCAGTTTACAGGGGGAAGAGACCCAGTACTTC
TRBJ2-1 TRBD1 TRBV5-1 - CASFLGTGAYNEQFF TGCGCCAGCTTCCTGGGGACAGGGGCCTACAATGAGCAGTTCTTC
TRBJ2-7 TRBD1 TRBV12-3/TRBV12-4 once CASRLSGGGEQYF TGTGCCAGCAGATTATCAGGGGGCGGCGAGCAGTACTTC
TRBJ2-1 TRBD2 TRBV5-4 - CASSLGREGLNEQFF TGTGCCAGCAGCTTGGGCCGGGAGGGTCTCAATGAGCAGTTCTTC
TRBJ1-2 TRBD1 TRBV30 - CAGGRDRPYGYTF TGTGCCGGAGGTCGGGACAGACCGTATGGCTACACCTTC
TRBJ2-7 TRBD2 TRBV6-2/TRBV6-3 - CASSSTLAGGAYEQYF TGTGCCAGCAGTTCCACCCTAGCGGGAGGAGCCTACGAGCAGTACTTC
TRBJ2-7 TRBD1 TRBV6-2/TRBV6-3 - CASSYSDRDSYEQYF TGTGCCAGCAGTTACTCAGACAGGGACTCCTACGAGCAGTACTTC
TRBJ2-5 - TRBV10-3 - CAISDLETQYF TGTGCCATCAGTGATCTAGAGACCCAGTACTTC
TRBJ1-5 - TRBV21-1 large CASSKDRLNQPQHF TGTGCCAGCAGCAAGGACAGATTGAATCAGCCCCAGCATTTT
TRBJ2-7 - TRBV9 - CASSVEQSYEQYF TGTGCCAGCAGCGTAGAACAGAGCTACGAGCAGTACTTC
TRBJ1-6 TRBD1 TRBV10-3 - CAISDRGTDNSPLHF TGTGCCATCAGTGACCGAGGGACAGATAATTCACCCCTCCACTTT
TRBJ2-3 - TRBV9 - CASSVGPGPGEQYF TGTGCCAGCAGCGTAGGTCCTGGCCCGGGGGAGCAGTATTTT
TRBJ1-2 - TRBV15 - CATSRRTVKHYGYTF TGTGCCACCAGCCGCCGGACAGTCAAGCACTATGGCTACACCTTC
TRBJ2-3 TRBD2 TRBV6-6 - CASNPGGAGEDTQYF TGTGCCAGCAACCCCGGGGGGGCCGGGGAAGATACGCAGTATTTT
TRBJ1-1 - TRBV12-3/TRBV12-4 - CASSSAGNTEAFF TGTGCCAGCAGTTCGGCGGGTAACACTGAAGCTTTCTTT
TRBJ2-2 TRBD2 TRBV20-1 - CSASSSGGYTGELFF TGCAGTGCTAGTTCAAGCGGGGGGTACACCGGGGAGCTGTTTTTT
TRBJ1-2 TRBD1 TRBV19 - CASTRTGIYGYTF TGTGCCAGTACGAGGACAGGGATTTATGGCTACACCTTC
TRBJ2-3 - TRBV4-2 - CASSQVGLATDTQYF TGTGCCAGCAGCCAAGTAGGGCTAGCGACAGATACGCAGTATTTT
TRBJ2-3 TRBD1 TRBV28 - CASSLQGQGGWGGTDTQYF TGTGCCAGCAGTTTACAGGGACAGGGAGGATGGGGGGGCACAGATACGCAGTATTTT
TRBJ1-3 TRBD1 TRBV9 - CASSVLGQGAAGNTIYF TGTGCCAGCAGCGTGCTTGGACAGGGGGCTGCTGGAAACACCATATATTTT
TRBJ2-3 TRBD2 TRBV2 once CASRTSGRGNTQYF TGTGCCAGCCGGACTAGCGGGAGGGGGAATACGCAGTATTTT
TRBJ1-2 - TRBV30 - CAWWRAGYTF TGTGCCTGGTGGAGGGCCGGCTACACCTTC
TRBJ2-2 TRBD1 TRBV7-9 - CASSFGTGNTGELFF TGTGCCAGCAGCTTCGGGACAGGGAACACCGGGGAGCTGTTTTTT
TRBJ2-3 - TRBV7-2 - CASSQLRGRDTQYF TGTGCCAGCAGCCAACTAAGGGGAAGGGATACGCAGTATTTT
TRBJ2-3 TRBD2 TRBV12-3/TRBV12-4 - CASRGDGDTQYF TGTGCCAGCCGGGGGGATGGAGATACGCAGTATTTT
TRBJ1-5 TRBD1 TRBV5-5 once CASSADRELISNQPQHF TGTGCCAGCAGCGCAGACAGGGAGCTTATAAGCAATCAGCCCCAGCATTTT
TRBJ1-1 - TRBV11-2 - CASSLSTVAEAFF TGTGCCAGCAGCTTAAGTACGGTAGCTGAAGCTTTCTTT
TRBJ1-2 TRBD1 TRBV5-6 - CASRRDRGDYGYTF TGTGCCAGCAGACGGGACAGGGGAGACTATGGCTACACCTTC
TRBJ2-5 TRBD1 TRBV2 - CASRLDRGLETQYF TGTGCCAGCAGATTGGACAGGGGGTTGGAGACCCAGTACTTC
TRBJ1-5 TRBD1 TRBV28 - CASSLGQGSGPQHF TGTGCCAGCAGTTTAGGACAGGGCAGCGGCCCCCAGCATTTT
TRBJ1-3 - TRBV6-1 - CASRHKTGNTIYF TGTGCCAGCAGGCACAAGACAGGAAACACCATATATTTT
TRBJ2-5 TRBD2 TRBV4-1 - CASSFAGTSGQETQYF TGCGCCAGCAGCTTCGCCGGGACTAGCGGTCAAGAGACCCAGTACTTC
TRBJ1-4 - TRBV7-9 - CASSLAPSANEKLFF TGTGCCAGCAGCTTAGCCCCATCGGCTAATGAAAAACTGTTTTTT
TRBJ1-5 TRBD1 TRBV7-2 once CASSQTGWSNQPQHF TGTGCCAGCAGCCAGACAGGGTGGAGCAATCAGCCCCAGCATTTT
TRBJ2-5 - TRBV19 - CASSIRETQYF TGTGCCAGTAGTATCAGGGAGACCCAGTACTTC
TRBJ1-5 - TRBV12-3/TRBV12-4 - CASVQGLNQPQHF TGTGCCAGCGTACAGGGCCTCAATCAGCCCCAGCATTTT
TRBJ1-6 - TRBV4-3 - CASRHKYGSSYNSPLHF TGCGCCAGCAGGCACAAGTACGGGAGCTCCTATAATTCACCCCTCCACTTT
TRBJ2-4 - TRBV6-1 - CASSEFLAKNIQYF TGTGCCAGCAGTGAATTTCTAGCCAAAAACATTCAGTACTTC
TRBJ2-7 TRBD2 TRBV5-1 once CASSRLAGASEQYF TGCGCCAGCAGCCGCTTAGCGGGGGCGAGCGAGCAGTACTTC
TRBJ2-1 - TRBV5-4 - CASSSQRDDNEQFF TGTGCCAGCAGCTCGCAACGGGATGACAATGAGCAGTTCTTC
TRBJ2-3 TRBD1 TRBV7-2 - CASNLGTGQDTQYF TGTGCCAGCAACCTCGGGACAGGGCAAGATACGCAGTATTTT
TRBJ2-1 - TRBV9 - CASSVGWGVSNEQFF TGTGCCAGCAGCGTAGGGTGGGGGGTTTCCAATGAGCAGTTCTTC
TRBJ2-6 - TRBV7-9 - CASSPPEFAGGANVLTF TGTGCCAGCAGCCCTCCGGAGTTCGCGGGAGGGGCCAACGTCCTGACTTTC
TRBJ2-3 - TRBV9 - CASSRTGEGSDTQYF TGTGCCAGCAGTCGGACGGGAGAGGGATCAGATACGCAGTATTTT
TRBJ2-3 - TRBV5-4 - CASSLNPGTDTQYF TGTGCCAGCAGCTTGAACCCAGGGACAGATACGCAGTATTTT
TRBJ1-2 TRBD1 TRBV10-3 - CAISQGADYGYTF TGTGCCATCAGTCAGGGGGCTGACTATGGCTACACCTTC
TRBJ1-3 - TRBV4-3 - CASSPDRSYSGNTIYF TGCGCCAGCAGCCCCGACAGGTCTTACTCTGGAAACACCATATATTTT
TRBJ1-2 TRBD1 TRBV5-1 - CASSLSGTALSGYTF TGCGCCAGCAGCTTGTCCGGGACAGCGCTCTCGGGCTACACCTTC
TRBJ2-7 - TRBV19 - CASSPRAGEQYF TGTGCCAGTAGTCCTCGGGCGGGTGAGCAGTACTTC
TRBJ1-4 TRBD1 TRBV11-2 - CASSQGQVNEKLFF TGTGCCAGCAGCCAGGGACAGGTTAATGAAAAACTGTTTTTT
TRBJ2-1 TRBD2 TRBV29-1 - CSVDVWGSSGRGNEQFF TGCAGCGTTGATGTTTGGGGTTCTAGCGGGAGGGGCAATGAGCAGTTCTTC
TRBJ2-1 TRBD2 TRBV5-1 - CASRTGGNNEQFF TGCGCCAGCAGAACGGGGGGGAACAATGAGCAGTTCTTC
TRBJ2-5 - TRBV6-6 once CASRTTVQETQYF TGTGCCAGCAGAACCACAGTCCAAGAGACCCAGTACTTC
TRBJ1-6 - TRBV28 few CASSRVATDIISSPLHF TGTGCCAGCAGTAGGGTGGCGACAGACATAATAAGTTCACCCCTCCACTTT